The sequence of this T cell receptor (beta chain) was determined in a study of blood T cell repertoires in COVID-19. Study-level information: Sources were T cells, B-cell-depleted T cells, or PBMCs; the material itself was cDNA or gDNA.

Authors' analysis steps: How many nucleated cells were present was estimated from reference gene primer amplification. Repertoires were generated with immunoSEQ multiplex PCR, while TCRdb's copy carries only in-frame clones and drops some. The D gene and trimming were derived from the DNA, and the V and J assignments and clone size from that table. This sample has some 150,000 clones, with roughly 84% found just once. This CDR3 region has 16 residues. In germline, CDR1 is LGHDT, CDR2 YNNKEL (reference sequence). V shed 5 bases and J 4 bases; nucleotides not matched to a gene: 5. The sequenced material came from PBMCs or T cells enriched from blood (not recorded which). This chain uses TRBV3-1 (or the pseudogene TRBV3-2) with TRBJ2-3, with TRBD2 matching 14 bases. This sequence was found in a woman in her fifties or sixties who had been exposed to COVID-19. The CDR3 sequence is CASSSRLAGGSDTQYF. The CDR3 region has the DNA TGTGCCAGCAGCTCCCGACTAGCGGGAGGGTCAGATACGCAGTATTTT.